A selection of T cell receptor beta chains follows, all from one sample in a study of blood T cells in healthy people across ages. From the 5' RACE reads, TCRdb called clonotypes with MiXCR, one entry per CDR3 protein. In the table there are hundreds of thousands of distinct CDR3 sequences, nearly 60% of which are singletons. Sequenced: blood. These receptors were taken from a man between 25 and 39 years old in good health. Each CDR3 is given with its conserved first and last residue. The order of the fields is clone size, D gene, J gene, V gene, CDR3 DNA, CDR3 protein. The D gene is left open where the match is weak. The size field is filled for only some rows; it gives once, few, many or a size class.

clone size: .; D gene: TRBD1; J gene: TRBJ1-2; V gene: TRBV7-2; CDR3 DNA: TGTGCCAGCAGCTTAGCGGCAGGGGGCCAACACTATGGCTACACCTTC; CDR3 protein: CASSLAAGGQHYGYTF
clone size: .; D gene: .; J gene: TRBJ1-1; V gene: TRBV24-1; CDR3 DNA: TGTGCCACCAGTGATCGGGGACTTCATGCTGAAGCTTTCTTT; CDR3 protein: CATSDRGLHAEAFF
clone size: .; D gene: TRBD2; J gene: TRBJ2-1; V gene: TRBV10-3; CDR3 DNA: TGTGCCATCAGTGAGTCCCTGTTAGCGGGGGACCAAGAGCAGTTCTTC; CDR3 protein: CAISESLLAGDQEQFF
clone size: .; D gene: TRBD1; J gene: TRBJ1-5; V gene: TRBV2; CDR3 DNA: TGTGCCAGCAGTTCGGACAGGGGCGGCCGGCCCCAGCATTTT; CDR3 protein: CASSSDRGGRPQHF
clone size: .; D gene: .; J gene: TRBJ2-5; V gene: TRBV29-1; CDR3 DNA: TGCGGCGCCACAGGGCGGGAGACCCAGTACTTC; CDR3 protein: CGATGRETQYF
clone size: once; D gene: .; J gene: TRBJ1-1; V gene: TRBV29-1; CDR3 DNA: TGCAGCGTCACTACAGGGAGTTGGGACACTGAAGCTTTCTTT; CDR3 protein: CSVTTGSWDTEAFF
clone size: .; D gene: .; J gene: TRBJ2-7; V gene: TRBV6-6; CDR3 DNA: TGTGCCAGCAGTTACTCGGAGGGCGAGCAGTACTTC; CDR3 protein: CASSYSEGEQYF
clone size: many; D gene: .; J gene: TRBJ2-1; V gene: TRBV5-6; CDR3 DNA: TGTGCCAGCAGCTCAACCAATGAGCGGGTTTTCTCCTACAATGAGCAGTTCTTC; CDR3 protein: CASSSTNERVFSYNEQFF
clone size: .; D gene: .; J gene: TRBJ2-1; V gene: TRBV24-1; CDR3 DNA: TGTGCCACCAGGAAAAATGAGTTCTTC; CDR3 protein: CATRKNEFF
clone size: few; D gene: TRBD1; J gene: TRBJ1-2; V gene: TRBV13; CDR3 DNA: TGTGCCAGCAGCTTAGAAGGGCCGGCAGGGGGAACCTATGGCTACACCTTC; CDR3 protein: CASSLEGPAGGTYGYTF
clone size: .; D gene: TRBD1; J gene: TRBJ2-7; V gene: TRBV5-1; CDR3 DNA: TGCGCCAGCAGCACGTTGACAGGGAGCCCCTACGAGCAGTACTTC; CDR3 protein: CASSTLTGSPYEQYF
clone size: .; D gene: .; J gene: TRBJ1-1; V gene: TRBV29-1; CDR3 DNA: TGCAGCGTTGGCTCGACAAGTTGGACGAACACTGAAGCTTTCTTT; CDR3 protein: CSVGSTSWTNTEAFF
clone size: .; D gene: .; J gene: TRBJ2-3; V gene: TRBV6-2/TRBV6-3; CDR3 DNA: TGTGCCAGCAGACCCAGAACCGAGGAGACAGATACGCAGTATTTT; CDR3 protein: CASRPRTEETDTQYF
clone size: .; D gene: .; J gene: TRBJ1-2; V gene: TRBV4-2; CDR3 DNA: TGTGCCAGCAGCCAAAGCGGACAGCTCTATGGCTACACCTTC; CDR3 protein: CASSQSGQLYGYTF
clone size: .; D gene: .; J gene: TRBJ2-5; V gene: TRBV7-9; CDR3 DNA: TGTGCCAGCAGCACGGACATCCAAGAGACCCAGTACTTC; CDR3 protein: CASSTDIQETQYF
clone size: .; D gene: TRBD1; J gene: TRBJ2-7; V gene: TRBV6-2/TRBV6-3; CDR3 DNA: TGTGCCAGCAGTTTCTTATCCGCTGACAGGGGAAATCCGGGCGAGCAGTACTTC; CDR3 protein: CASSFLSADRGNPGEQYF
clone size: many; D gene: .; J gene: TRBJ2-1; V gene: TRBV29-1; CDR3 DNA: TGCAGCGGAATTGAAAGTGAGCAGTTCTTC; CDR3 protein: CSGIESEQFF
clone size: once; D gene: .; J gene: TRBJ2-4; V gene: TRBV4-3; CDR3 DNA: TGCGCCAGCAGCCAAGATTGGACGGCAAAAAACATTCAGTACTTC; CDR3 protein: CASSQDWTAKNIQYF
clone size: .; D gene: .; J gene: TRBJ2-3; V gene: TRBV9; CDR3 DNA: TGTGCCAGCAGCGTAGGGAACGGACAAGCGCAGTATTTT; CDR3 protein: CASSVGNGQAQYF
clone size: few; D gene: TRBD1; J gene: TRBJ1-2; V gene: TRBV20-1; CDR3 DNA: TGCAGTTGGAAGGGACAGGGGGCGCTTGGCTACACCTTC; CDR3 protein: CSWKGQGALGYTF
clone size: .; D gene: .; J gene: TRBJ2-3; V gene: TRBV7-2; CDR3 DNA: TGTGCCAGCAGCGTGCACAAAGATGTTACGCAGTATTTT; CDR3 protein: CASSVHKDVTQYF
clone size: once; D gene: .; J gene: TRBJ1-1; V gene: TRBV5-4; CDR3 DNA: TGTGCCAGCAGCTTGGACGCCACTGAAGCTTTCTTT; CDR3 protein: CASSLDATEAFF
clone size: .; D gene: .; J gene: TRBJ2-3; V gene: TRBV20-1; CDR3 DNA: TGCAGTGCTAGGGTACAGGGGAGGAATACGCAGTATTTT; CDR3 protein: CSARVQGRNTQYF
clone size: few; D gene: TRBD1; J gene: TRBJ2-5; V gene: TRBV27; CDR3 DNA: TGTGCCAGCAGTTTTGGGACAGGGTACCAAGAGACCCAGTACTTC; CDR3 protein: CASSFGTGYQETQYF
clone size: .; D gene: .; J gene: TRBJ2-7; V gene: TRBV25-1; CDR3 DNA: TGTGCCAGCAGCAAGTACTATTCCTACGAGCAGTACTTC; CDR3 protein: CASSKYYSYEQYF
clone size: .; D gene: TRBD2; J gene: TRBJ2-1; V gene: TRBV2; CDR3 DNA: TGTGCCAGCAGTGAGCGCGGGGGTCGGCGGGGATCCTACAATGAGCAGTTCTTC; CDR3 protein: CASSERGGRRGSYNEQFF
clone size: few; D gene: TRBD2; J gene: TRBJ2-5; V gene: TRBV29-1; CDR3 DNA: TGCAGCGTGGTCGGGAGGGCCTCGGGAGAGACCCAGTACTTC; CDR3 protein: CSVVGRASGETQYF
clone size: .; D gene: TRBD2; J gene: TRBJ2-3; V gene: TRBV20-1; CDR3 DNA: TGCAGTGCTATCTCAATAACCCTTGAGCGGGAGTTGGCAGATACGCAGTATTTT; CDR3 protein: CSAISITLERELADTQYF
clone size: .; D gene: .; J gene: TRBJ1-2; V gene: TRBV7-2; CDR3 DNA: TGTGCCAGCAGCTTAGATGTCAGACCCTATGGCTACACCTTC; CDR3 protein: CASSLDVRPYGYTF
clone size: few; D gene: .; J gene: TRBJ1-1; V gene: TRBV6-6; CDR3 DNA: TGTGCCAGCAGTTACTCTTCTGAAGCTTTCTTT; CDR3 protein: CASSYSSEAFF
clone size: .; D gene: .; J gene: TRBJ2-7; V gene: TRBV20-1; CDR3 DNA: TGCAGTGCTAGACTAGGAAGTACCTACGAGCAGTACTTC; CDR3 protein: CSARLGSTYEQYF
clone size: .; D gene: .; J gene: TRBJ2-1; V gene: TRBV5-1; CDR3 DNA: TGCGCCAGCAGGGGGACCGGTAAGAATGAGCAGTTCTTC; CDR3 protein: CASRGTGKNEQFF
clone size: .; D gene: .; J gene: TRBJ2-3; V gene: TRBV29-1; CDR3 DNA: TGCAGCGACCAGAACAGGGTTTCTGGAATGGATACGCAGTATTTT; CDR3 protein: CSDQNRVSGMDTQYF
clone size: .; D gene: TRBD1; J gene: TRBJ2-1; V gene: TRBV5-5; CDR3 DNA: TGTGCCAGCAGCTGGACAGGGAACGACAATGAGCAGTTCTTC; CDR3 protein: CASSWTGNDNEQFF
clone size: .; D gene: .; J gene: TRBJ2-1; V gene: TRBV6-2/TRBV6-3; CDR3 DNA: TGTGCCAGCAGTCTTGGACTAACTAGTGAGCAGTTCTTC; CDR3 protein: CASSLGLTSEQFF
clone size: once; D gene: TRBD2; J gene: TRBJ2-7; V gene: TRBV28; CDR3 DNA: TGTGCCAGCAGCACCTCCGGGACTAGCGGGAGATACGAGCAGTACTTC; CDR3 protein: CASSTSGTSGRYEQYF
clone size: .; D gene: .; J gene: TRBJ2-7; V gene: TRBV30; CDR3 DNA: TGTGCCTGGAGTGCTACTTATCAGGGCGAGCAGTACTTC; CDR3 protein: CAWSATYQGEQYF
clone size: .; D gene: TRBD2; J gene: TRBJ2-7; V gene: TRBV14; CDR3 DNA: TGTGCCAGCAGCAATCCCAATATAGCGGGAACTACCTACGAGCAGTACTTC; CDR3 protein: CASSNPNIAGTTYEQYF
clone size: .; D gene: .; J gene: TRBJ2-7; V gene: TRBV20-1; CDR3 DNA: TGCAGTGCTAGCGGGGCAGCCTCCTACGAGCAGTACTTC; CDR3 protein: CSASGAASYEQYF
clone size: .; D gene: .; J gene: TRBJ2-5; V gene: TRBV5-1; CDR3 DNA: TGCGCCAGCAGAGGGGGGGAGTCAGAGACCCAGTACTTC; CDR3 protein: CASRGGESETQYF
clone size: .; D gene: .; J gene: TRBJ1-1; V gene: TRBV24-1; CDR3 DNA: TGTGCCACCAGTGCGGGACCCGGAAATGAAGCTTTCTTT; CDR3 protein: CATSAGPGNEAFF
clone size: .; D gene: TRBD1; J gene: TRBJ1-2; V gene: TRBV24-1; CDR3 DNA: TGTGCCACCAGTGATTCGCGGACAGGGGAATATAACTATGGCTACACCTTC; CDR3 protein: CATSDSRTGEYNYGYTF
clone size: .; D gene: TRBD1; J gene: TRBJ2-5; V gene: TRBV6-5; CDR3 DNA: TGTGCCAGCAGTTACCGGGACAGGGGAGCAGAGACCCAGTACTTC; CDR3 protein: CASSYRDRGAETQYF
clone size: .; D gene: .; J gene: TRBJ2-7; V gene: TRBV9; CDR3 DNA: TGTGCCAGCAGCGTGGGGGGCGGCGCTGGGCAGCAGTACTTC; CDR3 protein: CASSVGGGAGQQYF
clone size: .; D gene: TRBD2; J gene: TRBJ2-1; V gene: TRBV15; CDR3 DNA: TGTGCCACCAGCAGAGTCCGACTAGCGGGGGGGGTTGAGCAGTTCTTC; CDR3 protein: CATSRVRLAGGVEQFF